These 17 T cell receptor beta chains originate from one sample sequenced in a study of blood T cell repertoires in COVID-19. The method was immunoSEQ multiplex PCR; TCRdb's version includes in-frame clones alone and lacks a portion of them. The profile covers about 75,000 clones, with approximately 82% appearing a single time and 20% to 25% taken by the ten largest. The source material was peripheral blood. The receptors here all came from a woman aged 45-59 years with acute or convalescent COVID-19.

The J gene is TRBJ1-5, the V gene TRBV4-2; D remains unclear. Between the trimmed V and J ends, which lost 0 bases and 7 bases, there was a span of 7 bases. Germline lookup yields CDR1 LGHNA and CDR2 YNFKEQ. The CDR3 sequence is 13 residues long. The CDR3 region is CASSQERWQPQHF. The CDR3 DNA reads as TGTGCCAGCAGCCAAGAACGGTGGCAGCCCCAGCATTTT.

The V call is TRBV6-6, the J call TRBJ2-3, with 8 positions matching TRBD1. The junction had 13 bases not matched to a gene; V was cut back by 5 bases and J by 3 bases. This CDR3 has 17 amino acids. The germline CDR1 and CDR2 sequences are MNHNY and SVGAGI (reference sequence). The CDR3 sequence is CASSPLRQGAPTDTQYF. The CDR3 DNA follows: TGTGCCAGCAGTCCCCTTCGTCAGGGGGCGCCTACAGATACGCAGTATTTT.

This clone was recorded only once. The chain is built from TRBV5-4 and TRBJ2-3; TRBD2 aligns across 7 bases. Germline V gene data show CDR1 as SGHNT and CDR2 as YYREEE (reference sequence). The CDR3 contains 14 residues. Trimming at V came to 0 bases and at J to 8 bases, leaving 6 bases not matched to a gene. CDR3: CASSLDLGGGTQYF. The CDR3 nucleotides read TGTGCCAGCAGCTTGGATCTGGGGGGGGGTACGCAGTATTTT.

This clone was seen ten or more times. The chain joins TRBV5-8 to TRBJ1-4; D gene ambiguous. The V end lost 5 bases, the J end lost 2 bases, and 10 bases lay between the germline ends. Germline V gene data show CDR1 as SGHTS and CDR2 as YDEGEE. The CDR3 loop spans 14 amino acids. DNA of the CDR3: TGTGCCAGCAGTCAGAGGTCTACTAATGAAAAACTGTTTTTT. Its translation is CASSQRSTNEKLFF.

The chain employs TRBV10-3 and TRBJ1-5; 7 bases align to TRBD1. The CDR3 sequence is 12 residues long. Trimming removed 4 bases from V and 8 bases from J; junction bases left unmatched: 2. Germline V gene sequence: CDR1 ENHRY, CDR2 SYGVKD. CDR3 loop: CAISAGGEPQHF. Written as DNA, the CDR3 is TGTGCCATCAGTGCAGGGGGAGAGCCCCAGCATTTT.

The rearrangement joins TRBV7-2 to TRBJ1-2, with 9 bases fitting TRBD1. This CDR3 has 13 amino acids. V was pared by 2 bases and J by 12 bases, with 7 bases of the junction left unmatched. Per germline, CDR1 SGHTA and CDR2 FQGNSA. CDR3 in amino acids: CASSLMGGTGNTF. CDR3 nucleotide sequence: TGTGCCAGCAGCTTAATGGGGGGGACAGGGAACACCTTC.

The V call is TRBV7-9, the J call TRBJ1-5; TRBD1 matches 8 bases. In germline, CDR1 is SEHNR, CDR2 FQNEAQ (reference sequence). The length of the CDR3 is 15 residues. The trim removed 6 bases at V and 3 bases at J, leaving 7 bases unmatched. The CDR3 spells CASSLGGQDNQPQHF. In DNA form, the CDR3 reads TGTGCCAGCAGTTTGGGGGGACAGGACAATCAGCCCCAGCATTTT.

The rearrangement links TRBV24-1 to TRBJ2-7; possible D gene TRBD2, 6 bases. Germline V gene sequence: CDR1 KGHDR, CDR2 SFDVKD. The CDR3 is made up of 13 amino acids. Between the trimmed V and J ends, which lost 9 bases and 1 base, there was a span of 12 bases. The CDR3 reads CATGPAGSYEQYF. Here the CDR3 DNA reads TGTGCCACCGGCCCTGCGGGGTCCTACGAGCAGTACTTC.

The CDR3 region is CASSQDLASGYNEQFF. CDR3 coding DNA: TGTGCCAGCAGCCAAGATCTGGCTAGCGGCTACAATGAGCAGTTCTTC. The J gene is TRBJ2-1, the V gene TRBV3-1 (or the pseudogene TRBV3-2); 7 bases fit TRBD2. Germline values: CDR1 LGHDT, CDR2 YNNKEL (reference sequence). With V trimmed by 0 bases and J by 3 bases, 5 bases remained unmatched. The CDR3 is made up of 16 amino acids.

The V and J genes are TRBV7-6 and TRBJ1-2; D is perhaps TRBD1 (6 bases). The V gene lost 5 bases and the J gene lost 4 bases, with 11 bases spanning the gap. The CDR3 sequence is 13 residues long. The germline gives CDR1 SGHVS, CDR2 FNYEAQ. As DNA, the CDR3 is TGTGCCAGCAGCAAAGAACAGGGCTATGGCTACACCTTC. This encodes CASSKEQGYGYTF.

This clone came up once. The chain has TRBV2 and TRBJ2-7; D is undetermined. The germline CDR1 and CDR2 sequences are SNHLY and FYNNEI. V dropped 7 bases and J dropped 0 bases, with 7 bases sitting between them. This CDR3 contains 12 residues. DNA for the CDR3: TGTGCCAGCACCGGAGACTCCTACGAGCAGTACTTC. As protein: CASTGDSYEQYF.

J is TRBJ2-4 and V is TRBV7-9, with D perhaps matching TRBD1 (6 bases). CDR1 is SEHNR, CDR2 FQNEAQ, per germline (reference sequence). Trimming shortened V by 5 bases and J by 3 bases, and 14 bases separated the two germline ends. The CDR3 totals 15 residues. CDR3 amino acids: CASSDYRESKNIQYF. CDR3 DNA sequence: TGTGCCAGCAGCGACTACAGGGAAAGCAAAAACATTCAGTACTTC.

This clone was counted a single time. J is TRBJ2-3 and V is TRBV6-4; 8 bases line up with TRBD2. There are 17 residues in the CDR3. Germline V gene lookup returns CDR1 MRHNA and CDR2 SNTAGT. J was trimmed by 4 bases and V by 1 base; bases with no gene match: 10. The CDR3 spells CASSDFSYGRGADTQYF. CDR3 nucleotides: TGTGCCAGCAGTGACTTCAGCTACGGGAGGGGGGCAGATACGCAGTATTTT.

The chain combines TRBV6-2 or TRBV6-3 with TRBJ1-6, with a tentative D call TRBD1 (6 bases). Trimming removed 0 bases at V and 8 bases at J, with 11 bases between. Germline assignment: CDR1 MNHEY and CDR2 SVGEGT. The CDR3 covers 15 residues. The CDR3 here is CASSYSTGWDSPLHF. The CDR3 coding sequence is TGTGCCAGCAGTTACTCGACAGGATGGGATTCACCCCTCCACTTT.

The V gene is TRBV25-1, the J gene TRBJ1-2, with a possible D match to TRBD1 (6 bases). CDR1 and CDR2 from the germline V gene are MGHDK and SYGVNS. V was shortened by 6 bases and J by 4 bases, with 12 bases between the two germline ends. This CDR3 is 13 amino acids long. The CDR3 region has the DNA TGTGCCAGCAGAGGACAGAGTAGCTATGGCTACACCTTC. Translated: CASRGQSSYGYTF.

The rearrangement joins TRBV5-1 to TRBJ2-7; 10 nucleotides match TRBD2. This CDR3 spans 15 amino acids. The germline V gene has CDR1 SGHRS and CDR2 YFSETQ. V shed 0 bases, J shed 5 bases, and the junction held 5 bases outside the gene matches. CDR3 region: CASSLVASGSNEQYF. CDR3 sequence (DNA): TGCGCCAGCAGCTTGGTTGCTAGCGGGAGTAACGAGCAGTACTTC. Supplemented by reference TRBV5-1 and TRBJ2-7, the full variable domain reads KAGVTQTPRYLIKTRGQQVTLSCSPISGHRSVSWYQQTPGQGLQFLFEYFSETQRNKGNFPGRFSGRQFSNSRSEMNVSTLELGDSALYLCASSLVASGSNEQYFGPGTRLTVT.

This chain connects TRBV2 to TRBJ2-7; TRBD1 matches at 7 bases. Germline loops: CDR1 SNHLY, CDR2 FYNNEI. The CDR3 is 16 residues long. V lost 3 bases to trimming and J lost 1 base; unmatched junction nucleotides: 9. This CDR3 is CASSDVYGRGSYEQYF. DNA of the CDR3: TGTGCCAGCAGTGATGTGTATGGCAGGGGGTCCTACGAGCAGTACTTC.